This T cell receptor (beta chain) was identified during a study of neurological immune-mediated disorders. Each CDR3 protein is one row after TCRdb ran MiXCR on the 5' RACE reads. The sample lists about 79,000 distinct CDR3 sequences; around 14% were seen once. Ten or more counts support this clonotype. Antigen: not known. Study-level results: The most TCR clonal expansion was seen in HTLV-1-associated myelopathy, whereas the least was seen in multiple sclerosis, below the level in healthy controls.

The V gene's germline CDR1 is SGHTA and CDR2 FQGNSA. The CDR3 runs to 16 residues. With V trimmed by 1 base and J by 7 bases, 6 bases remained unmatched. The chain uses TRBV7-2 and TRBJ1-5; 11 bases fit TRBD1. This clonotype was sampled from a woman aged 50 to 65 in good health. Sequenced input: PBMCs. The CDR3 region is CASSLVGTGGNQPQHF. The CDR3 coding sequence is TGTGCCAGCAGCTTAGTTGGGACAGGGGGTAACCAGCCCCAGCATTTT.